The T cell receptor beta chain described here comes from a study of follicular helper T cells after annual influenza vaccination. Indicated time point: 2015-2016 season, 7 days after influenza vaccination. Donors were community-dwelling with no influenza vaccine in the prior 6 months. The table came from immunoSEQ multiplex PCR; TCRdb's copy has only in-frame clones and leaves some out. The sample holds some 9,800 clones, over 80% seen once. Germline CDR1 reads SGDLS; CDR2 reads YYNGEE. The CDR3 totals 14 residues. The V end lost 0 bases, the J end lost 0 bases, and 6 bases lay between the germline ends. Findings of the study overall: Plasmablast frequency change correlated with clonality change in ICOS+CD38+ cTfh.

This clone was found once. Its antigen is not identified. V gene TRBV9 combines with J gene TRBJ1-1; D uncertain. This receptor was taken from an adult who received the influenza vaccine. The sample here was CXCR5- memory CD4+ T cells sorted from blood, taken 7 days after influenza vaccination. The DNA for the CDR3 is TGTGCCAGCAGCGTAGCCAGTATGAACACTGAAGCTTTCTTT. It specifies CASSVASMNTEAFF.